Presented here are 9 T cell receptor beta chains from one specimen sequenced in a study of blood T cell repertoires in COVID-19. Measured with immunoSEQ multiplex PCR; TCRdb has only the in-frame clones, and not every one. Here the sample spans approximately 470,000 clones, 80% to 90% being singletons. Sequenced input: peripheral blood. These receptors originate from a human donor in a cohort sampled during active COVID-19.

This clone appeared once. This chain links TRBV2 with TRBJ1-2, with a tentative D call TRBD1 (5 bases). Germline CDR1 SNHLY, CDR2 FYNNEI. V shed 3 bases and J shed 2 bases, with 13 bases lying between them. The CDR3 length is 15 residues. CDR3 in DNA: TGTGCCAGCAGTGATGAGGCAGGGCAAAACTATGGCTACACCTTC. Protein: CASSDEAGQNYGYTF.

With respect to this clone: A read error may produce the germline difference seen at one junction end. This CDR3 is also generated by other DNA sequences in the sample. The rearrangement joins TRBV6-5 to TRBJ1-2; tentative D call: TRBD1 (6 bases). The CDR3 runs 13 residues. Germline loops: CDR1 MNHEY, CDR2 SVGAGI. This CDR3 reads CASSSNREPGYTF. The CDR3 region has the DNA TGTGCTAGCAGTTCCAACAGGGAACCCGGCTACACCTTC.

The CDR3 loop reads CASSFPLAGGLNEQFF. CDR3 DNA: TGTGCCAGCAGTTTCCCACTAGCGGGAGGATTGAATGAGCAGTTCTTC. This chain connects TRBV6-5 to TRBJ2-1, with 12 bases matching TRBD2. The CDR3 loop spans 16 amino acids. V shed 4 bases and J 7 bases; nucleotides not matched to a gene: 8. Germline V gene lookup returns CDR1 MNHEY and CDR2 SVGAGI.

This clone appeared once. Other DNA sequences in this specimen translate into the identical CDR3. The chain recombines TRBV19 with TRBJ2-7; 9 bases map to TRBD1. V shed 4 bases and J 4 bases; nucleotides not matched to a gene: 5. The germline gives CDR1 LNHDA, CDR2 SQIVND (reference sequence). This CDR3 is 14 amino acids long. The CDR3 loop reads CASSRGQGSYEQYF. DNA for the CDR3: TGTGCCAGTAGTAGAGGACAGGGGTCATACGAGCAGTACTTC.

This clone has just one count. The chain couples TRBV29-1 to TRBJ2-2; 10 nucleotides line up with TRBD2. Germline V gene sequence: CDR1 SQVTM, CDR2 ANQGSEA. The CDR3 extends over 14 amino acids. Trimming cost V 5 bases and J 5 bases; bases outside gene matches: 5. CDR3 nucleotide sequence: TGCAGCGTTTATGAGCGGGAGGGTACCGGGGAGCTGTTTTTT. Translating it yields CSVYEREGTGELFF.

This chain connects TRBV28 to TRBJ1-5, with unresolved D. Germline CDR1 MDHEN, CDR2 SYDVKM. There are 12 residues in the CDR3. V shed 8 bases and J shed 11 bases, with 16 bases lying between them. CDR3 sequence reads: CASGLPYSAQHF. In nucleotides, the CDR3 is TGTGCCAGCGGGCTGCCATACTCGGCCCAGCATTTT.

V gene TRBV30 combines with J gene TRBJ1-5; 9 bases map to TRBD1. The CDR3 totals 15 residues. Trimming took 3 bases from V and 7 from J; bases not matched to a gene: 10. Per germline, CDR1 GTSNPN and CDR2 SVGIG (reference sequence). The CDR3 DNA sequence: TGTGCCTGGAGCGGCACAGGGGGCGCAGGGCAGCCCCAGCATTTT. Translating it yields CAWSGTGGAGQPQHF.

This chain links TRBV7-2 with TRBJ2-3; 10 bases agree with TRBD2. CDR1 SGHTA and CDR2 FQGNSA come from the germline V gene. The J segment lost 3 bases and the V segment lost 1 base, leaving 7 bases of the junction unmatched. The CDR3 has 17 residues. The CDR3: CASSLGASGSVTDTQYF. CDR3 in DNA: TGTGCCAGCAGCTTAGGGGCTAGCGGGAGTGTAACAGATACGCAGTATTTT. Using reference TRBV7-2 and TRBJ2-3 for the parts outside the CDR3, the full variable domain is GAGVSQSPSNKVTEKGKDVELRCDPISGHTALYWYRQSLGQGLEFLIYFQGNSAPDKSGLPSDRFSAERTGGSVSTLTIQRTQQEDSAVYLCASSLGASGSVTDTQYFGPGTRLTVL.

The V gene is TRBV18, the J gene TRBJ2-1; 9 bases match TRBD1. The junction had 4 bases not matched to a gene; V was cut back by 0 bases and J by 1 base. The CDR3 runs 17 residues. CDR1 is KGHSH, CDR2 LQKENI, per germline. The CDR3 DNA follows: TGTGCCAGCTCACCACCCACAGGGGGCTTTTCCTACAATGAGCAGTTCTTC. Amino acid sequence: CASSPPTGGFSYNEQFF.